The text below deals with one TCR beta chain. Its antigen is unknown. The data were taken from a study of regulatory T cells in long-lasting Graves disease. Study observations and caveats: Preferential use of TRBV28, TRBJ1-2 and TRBJ2-5 was seen in persistent disease.

Documented time point: persistent/refractory GD, antithyroid drugs over 5 years with positive TRAb. PBMC-extracted RNA yielded the TCR library. Libraries of TCR beta came from iRepertoire HTBI primers plus Arm-PCR of CDR3 regions. TCRdb analysed the multiplex PCR reads with MiXCR anew, one entry per CDR3 protein. The sample has 350,000 to 500,000 distinct CDR3 sequences; roughly 21% are singletons. The CDR3 has 16 residues. Trimming stripped 2 bases from V and 4 bases from J, with 16 bases between. From germline, CDR1 is MGHRA and CDR2 YSYEKL. V and J are TRBV4-1 and TRBJ2-3, with D possibly being TRBD1 or TRBD2 (6 bases each). The sequence derives from a female donor with Graves disease. The sample was peripheral blood mononuclear cells (PBMCs), taken when the disease was refractory, from a patient treated with antithyroid drugs. CDR3: CASSQLGGGDADTQYF. DNA for the CDR3: TGCGCCAGCAGCCAACTCGGGGGCGGAGACGCAGATACGCAGTATTTT.